The 28 T cell receptor beta chains reported below all come from one sample, sequenced in a study of cytomegalovirus exposure and HLA in healthy donors. Primers: 60 Vbeta forward and 13 Jbeta reverse. Using immunoSEQ multiplex PCR, the repertoire was profiled, and TCRdb retains in-frame clones only, with some absent. The sample holds 130,000 to 150,000 clones, roughly 80% seen once. Sequenced: PBMCs. The receptors originated from a woman in her forties in good health and CMV-seropositive.

The genes are TRBV28 and TRBJ1-2; TRBD1 matches 7 bases. The CDR3 has 15 residues. Trimming took 5 bases from V and 3 from J; bases not matched to a gene: 9. Germline V gene lookup returns CDR1 MDHEN and CDR2 SYDVKM. In DNA form, the CDR3 reads TGTGCCAGCAGTCAACAGGGGAAGGGGTACTATGGCTACACCTTC. This sequence encodes CASSQQGKGYYGYTF.

J is TRBJ1-2 and V is TRBV9; maybe TRBD1 (5 bases). Deletions cut 3 bases from V and 2 bases from J, with 11 bases between. There are 14 residues in the CDR3. CDR1 and CDR2 from the germline V gene are SGDLS and YYNGEE. In DNA form, the CDR3 reads TGTGCCAGCAGCGCGCAGGGTCTGAACTATGGCTACACCTTC. Its translation is CASSAQGLNYGYTF.

This chain connects TRBV15 to TRBJ2-2, with 9 bases identical to TRBD1. The CDR3 is 15 amino acids. V shed 3 bases and J 6 bases; nucleotides not matched to a gene: 5. Germline V gene lookup returns CDR1 LNHNV and CDR2 YYDKDF (reference sequence). The CDR3 DNA reads TGTGCCACCAGCAGGGAACAGGGGGCGGCCGGGGAGCTGTTTTTT. Protein product: CATSREQGAAGELFF.

This clone was picked up many times. This chain connects TRBV29-1 to TRBJ2-1; a possible D gene is TRBD2 (5 bases). Germline V CDR1 and CDR2: SQVTM, ANQGSEA. The CDR3 spans 11 residues. The V end lost 8 bases, the J end lost 6 bases, and 11 bases lay between the germline ends. The CDR3 loop is CSPGKGNEQFF. CDR3 nucleotides: TGCAGCCCCGGGAAAGGCAATGAGCAGTTCTTC.

The chain couples TRBV9 to TRBJ1-1, with TRBD1 matching over 7 bases. The CDR3 sequence is 15 residues long. Germline lookup yields CDR1 SGDLS and CDR2 YYNGEE. Trimming cost V 4 bases and J 3 bases; bases outside gene matches: 9. The CDR3 is CASSLPRQGDTEAFF. The DNA of the CDR3 is TGTGCCAGCAGCTTACCCCGACAGGGCGACACTGAAGCTTTCTTT.

The chain has TRBV7-9 and TRBJ2-1; 14 nucleotides match TRBD2. V gave up 5 bases and J gave up 6 bases; unmatched junction bases: 6. In germline, CDR1 is SEHNR, CDR2 FQNEAQ (reference sequence). The CDR3 has 16 residues. The chain's CDR3 is CASSPGGLAGVNEQFF. DNA for the CDR3: TGTGCCAGCAGCCCGGGGGGACTAGCGGGGGTCAATGAGCAGTTCTTC. The full variable domain, rest sourced from reference TRBV7-9 and TRBJ2-1, is DTGVSQNPRHKITKRGQNVTFRCDPISEHNRLYWYRQTLGQGPEFLTYFQNEAQLEKSRLLSDRFSAERPKGSFSTLEIQRTEQGDSAMYLCASSPGGLAGVNEQFFGPGTRLTVL.

The chain has TRBV2 and TRBJ2-7; TRBD1 aligns across 8 bases. This CDR3 region has 12 residues. Looked up from germline, CDR1 is SNHLY and CDR2 is FYNNEI. The J segment lost 4 bases and the V segment lost 7 bases, leaving 3 bases of the junction unmatched. Here the CDR3 DNA reads TGTGCCAGCAATACAGGGGGGTACGAGCAGTACTTC. Protein sequence: CASNTGGYEQYF.

The chain recombines TRBV2 with TRBJ1-4; 7 nucleotides line up with TRBD1. CDR3 length: 14 residues. Germline CDR1 SNHLY, CDR2 FYNNEI. V was clipped by 8 bases and J by 7 bases; unmatched bases: 10. CDR3 loop: CASQGTARGEKLFF. The CDR3 DNA follows: TGTGCCAGCCAGGGGACAGCAAGGGGTGAAAAACTGTTTTTT. Filled out from reference TRBV2 and TRBJ1-4, the complete variable domain reads EPEVTQTPSHQVTQMGQEVILRCVPISNHLYFYWYRQILGQKVEFLVSFYNNEISEKSEIFDDQFSVERPDGSNFTLKIRSTKLEDSAMYFCASQGTARGEKLFFGSGTQLSVL.

DNA of the CDR3: TGTGCCAGCAGTGAAGGACAGGGGGCCAACATTCAGTACTTC. Its translation: CASSEGQGANIQYF. This chain connects TRBV6-5 to TRBJ2-4, with 11 nucleotides matching TRBD1. The CDR3 contains 14 residues. Germline V lookup: CDR1 MNHEY, CDR2 SVGAGI. V was pared by 5 bases and J by 7 bases, with 4 bases of the junction left unmatched.

The chain links TRBV28 to TRBJ1-2; D remains ambiguous. V lost 4 bases and J lost 4, with 13 bases in between. The length of the CDR3 is 14 residues. Germline-derived CDR1 and CDR2 are MDHEN and SYDVKM. Written as DNA, the CDR3 is TGTGCCAGCAGTTCCGGGGAGTACGGCTATGGCTACACCTTC. This sequence encodes CASSSGEYGYGYTF.

This sequence joins TRBV5-1 and TRBJ1-1; 8 bases align to TRBD1. The junction had 6 bases not matched to a gene; V was cut back by 0 bases and J by 5 bases. The CDR3 runs to 15 residues. Germline V gene lookup returns CDR1 SGHRS and CDR2 YFSETQ. The CDR3 region has the DNA TGCGCCAGCAGCTTGGGGGCAGGGGGCTGGACTGAAGCTTTCTTT. Its translation is CASSLGAGGWTEAFF. Looking up the rest from reference TRBV5-1 and TRBJ1-1 gives the full variable domain: KAGVTQTPRYLIKTRGQQVTLSCSPISGHRSVSWYQQTPGQGLQFLFEYFSETQRNKGNFPGRFSGRQFSNSRSEMNVSTLELGDSALYLCASSLGAGGWTEAFFGQGTRLTVV.

The rearrangement joins TRBV5-6 to TRBJ2-2, with 8 bases matching TRBD1. V lost 3 bases, J lost 8 bases, and 9 bases stayed unmatched. CDR1 and CDR2 from the germline V gene are SGHDT and YYEEEE. The CDR3 sequence is 15 residues long. The CDR3 coding sequence is TGTGCCAGCAGCTCAGGGACAGGCAGGACTGGGGAGCTGTTTTTT. Residues: CASSSGTGRTGELFF. The variable domain in full, with the rest retrieved from reference TRBV5-6 and TRBJ2-2, is DAGVTQSPTHLIKTRGQQVTLRCSPKSGHDTVSWYQQALGQGPQFIFQYYEEEERQRGNFPDRFSGHQFPNYSSELNVNALLLGDSALYLCASSSGTGRTGELFFGEGSRLTVL.

This clone has just a few counts. This chain uses TRBV27 with TRBJ2-7, with 10 bases identical to TRBD1. The CDR3 sequence is 16 residues long. V trimming: 6 bases; J trimming: 0 bases; junction bases outside the gene matches: 8. The V gene's germline CDR1 is MNHEY and CDR2 SMNVEV (reference sequence). The CDR3 DNA follows: TGTGCCAGCAGCCGCGCGGGACAGGGGATCTCCTACGAGCAGTACTTC. This sequence encodes CASSRAGQGISYEQYF.

The chain uses TRBV30 and TRBJ2-3; D is ambiguous. Trimming removed 4 bases at V and 2 bases at J, with 13 bases between. The V gene's germline CDR1 is GTSNPN and CDR2 SVGIG (reference sequence). This CDR3 comprises 14 residues. CDR3 nucleotides: TGTGCCTGGAATCTCGGGTCCTTCACAGATACGCAGTATTTT. It translates to CAWNLGSFTDTQYF.

The chain recombines TRBV6-1 with TRBJ2-3; the match to TRBD2 covers 9 bases. Per the germline V gene, CDR1 is MNHNS and CDR2 is SASEGT. The CDR3 consists of 15 residues. With 4 bases clipped from V and 4 bases from J, the junction kept 6 bases outside the gene matches. The CDR3 DNA reads TGTGCCAGCAGTGGGGGGGGCGGGGGGGCAGATACGCAGTATTTT. This translates into CASSGGGGGADTQYF.

The rearrangement joins TRBV7-6 to TRBJ2-7, with TRBD2 matching over 7 bases. The CDR3 loop spans 15 amino acids. J lost 2 bases, V lost 5 bases, and 9 bases had no gene match. CDR1 is SGHVS, CDR2 FNYEAQ, per germline. The CDR3 region is CASSRGVGRTYEQYF. In DNA form, the CDR3 reads TGTGCCAGCAGCCGGGGGGTGGGACGGACCTACGAGCAGTACTTC.

The V call is TRBV18, the J call TRBJ2-1; D might be TRBD1 (6 bases). Trimming removed 4 bases from V and 2 bases from J, with 12 bases in between. The CDR3 length is 15 residues. Germline CDR1 is KGHSH and CDR2 is LQKENI. The CDR3 protein is CASSLTGKTYNEQFF. In DNA, the CDR3 is TGTGCCAGCTCACTTACAGGGAAAACCTACAATGAGCAGTTCTTC.

The chain recombines TRBV4-2 with TRBJ2-2; no clear D. The V gene's germline CDR1 is LGHNA and CDR2 YNFKEQ. Trimming stripped 0 bases from V and 7 bases from J, with 15 bases between. The CDR3 consists of 16 residues. The chain's CDR3 is CASSQDRREENGELFF. In DNA form, the CDR3 reads TGTGCCAGCAGCCAAGATAGACGAGAGGAGAACGGGGAGCTGTTTTTT.

This chain connects TRBV15 to TRBJ1-2; the D gene is possibly TRBD1 (5 bases). Germline V gene sequence: CDR1 LNHNV, CDR2 YYDKDF (reference sequence). This CDR3 has 13 amino acids. V lost 2 bases to trimming and J lost 7 bases, with 11 bases between them. The CDR3 is CATSRSQGVGYTF. The CDR3 bases are TGTGCCACCAGCAGATCTCAGGGTGTTGGCTACACCTTC. Drawing the rest from reference TRBV15 and TRBJ1-2, the complete variable domain is DAMVIQNPRYQVTQFGKPVTLSCSQTLNHNVMYWYQQKSSQAPKLLFHYYDKDFNNEADTPDNFQSRRPNTSFCFLDIRSPGLGDTAMYLCATSRSQGVGYTFGSGTRLTVV.

V usage is TRBV28 and J usage is TRBJ2-5; no clear D. The length of the CDR3 is 11 residues. CDR1 MDHEN and CDR2 SYDVKM come from the germline V gene. Trimming left V 6 bases short and J 3 bases short, with 5 bases between. CDR3 in DNA: TGTGCCAGCAGCGCAGAAGAGACCCAGTACTTC. Its translation: CASSAEETQYF. The full variable domain, its missing parts supplied by reference TRBV28 and TRBJ2-5, is DVKVTQSSRYLVKRTGEKVFLECVQDMDHENMFWYRQDPGLGLRLIYFSYDVKMKEKGDIPEGYSVSREKKERFSLILESASTNQTSMYLCASSAEETQYFGPGTRLLVL.

The chain recombines TRBV6-5 with TRBJ1-6; tentative D call: TRBD1 (5 bases). This CDR3 region has 13 residues. Germline-derived CDR1 and CDR2 are MNHEY and SVGAGI. V was trimmed by 4 bases and J by 8 bases, leaving 9 bases between them. CDR3 loop: CASSWQGDSPLHF. CDR3 bases: TGTGCCAGCAGTTGGCAAGGGGATTCACCCCTCCACTTT.

A single count supports this clone. This chain connects TRBV5-4 to TRBJ2-5, with D possibly being TRBD1 (6 bases). CDR3 length equals 16 residues. In germline, CDR1 is SGHNT, CDR2 YYREEE (reference sequence). Trimming cost V 7 bases and J 5 bases, with 24 bases left between them. CDR3 region: CASSQGELTRKETQYF. The DNA of the CDR3 is TGTGCCAGCTCACAGGGAGAGCTTACCAGAAAGGAGACCCAGTACTTC.

The chain is built from TRBV27 and TRBJ1-4; no clear D gene. Trimming shortened V by 2 bases and J by 3 bases, and 7 bases separated the two germline ends. This CDR3 comprises 14 residues. Germline values: CDR1 MNHEY, CDR2 SMNVEV (reference sequence). The CDR3 protein is CASSLTRANEKLFF. The CDR3 DNA sequence: TGTGCCAGCAGTTTAACGCGGGCTAATGAAAAACTGTTTTTT.

The chain has TRBV6-5 and TRBJ2-7; perhaps TRBD1 as D (6 bases). Germline V gene data show CDR1 as MNHEY and CDR2 as SVGAGI. V was clipped by 2 bases and J by 8 bases, with 16 bases between them. This CDR3 is 14 amino acids long. This chain's CDR3 is CASSYADSPHKQYF. CDR3 DNA sequence: TGTGCCAGCAGTTACGCGGACAGTCCCCACAAGCAGTACTTC.

The V and J genes are TRBV21-1 and TRBJ1-4; no DNA check was done on the table's D call, TRBD1. TRBV21-1 is a pseudogene segment. The CDR3 runs 18 residues. The CDR3 loop is CASSSRTGGSLTNEKLFF. DNA of the CDR3: TGTGCCAGCAGCAGTCGGACAGGGGGCTCCCTAACTAATGAAAAACTGTTTTTT.

The chain uses TRBV18 and TRBJ2-7; D unresolved. The germline gives CDR1 KGHSH, CDR2 LQKENI. Deletions cut 3 bases from V and 2 bases from J, with 11 bases between. CDR3 length: 14 amino acids. The CDR3 sequence is CASSPESLPYEQYF. The CDR3 nucleotides are TGTGCCAGCTCACCCGAGAGTTTACCCTACGAGCAGTACTTC.

This chain uses TRBV19 with TRBJ2-5; D gene ambiguous. CDR3 length: 12 amino acids. From germline, CDR1 is LNHDA and CDR2 SQIVND (reference sequence). The ends were cut back, 3 bases at V and 5 bases at J, with 7 bases in the middle. The CDR3 region has the DNA TGTGCCAGTAGTATCTCTCCGGAGACCCAGTACTTC. Amino acids: CASSISPETQYF.

The chain carries TRBV30 and TRBJ1-1; maybe TRBD1 (5 bases). The CDR3 is 14 residues long. V gave up 4 bases and J gave up 2 bases, with 14 bases separating them. Germline lookup yields CDR1 GTSNPN and CDR2 SVGIG (reference sequence). CDR3 sequence (DNA): TGTGCCTGGAATTGGGCGGGGGGTAACACTGAAGCTTTCTTT. Translation gives CAWNWAGGNTEAFF. The full variable domain, completed using reference TRBV30 and TRBJ1-1, is SQTIHQWPATLVQPVGSPLSLECTVEGTSNPNLYWYRQAAGRGLQLLFYSVGIGQISSEVPQNLSASRPQDRQFILSSKKLLLSDSGFYLCAWNWAGGNTEAFFGQGTRLTVV.